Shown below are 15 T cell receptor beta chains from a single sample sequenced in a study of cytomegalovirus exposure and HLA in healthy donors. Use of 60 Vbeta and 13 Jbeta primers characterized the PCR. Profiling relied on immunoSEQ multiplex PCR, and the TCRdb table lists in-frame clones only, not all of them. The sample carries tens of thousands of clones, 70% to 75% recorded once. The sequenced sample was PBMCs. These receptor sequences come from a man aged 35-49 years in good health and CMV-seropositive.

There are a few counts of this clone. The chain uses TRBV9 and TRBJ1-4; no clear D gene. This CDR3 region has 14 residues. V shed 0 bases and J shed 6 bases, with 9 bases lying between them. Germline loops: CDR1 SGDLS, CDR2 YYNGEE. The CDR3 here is CASSVAGEDEKLFF. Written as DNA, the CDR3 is TGTGCCAGCAGCGTAGCGGGAGAGGATGAAAAACTGTTTTTT.

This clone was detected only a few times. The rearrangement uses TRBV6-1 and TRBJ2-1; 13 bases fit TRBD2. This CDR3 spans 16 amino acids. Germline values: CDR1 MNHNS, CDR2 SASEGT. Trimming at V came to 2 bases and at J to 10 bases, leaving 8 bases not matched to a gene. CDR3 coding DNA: TGTGCCAGCAGTGAATCTACTAGCGGGGGGGCAGGCGAGCAGTTCTTC. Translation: CASSESTSGGAGEQFF.

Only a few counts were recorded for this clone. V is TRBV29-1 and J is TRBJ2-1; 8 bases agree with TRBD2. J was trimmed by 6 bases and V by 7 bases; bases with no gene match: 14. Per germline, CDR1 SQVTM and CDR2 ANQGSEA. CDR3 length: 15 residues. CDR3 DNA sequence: TGCAGCGCCCCCCAGGGAGCGGGGGCTGGCAATGAGCAGTTCTTC. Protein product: CSAPQGAGAGNEQFF.

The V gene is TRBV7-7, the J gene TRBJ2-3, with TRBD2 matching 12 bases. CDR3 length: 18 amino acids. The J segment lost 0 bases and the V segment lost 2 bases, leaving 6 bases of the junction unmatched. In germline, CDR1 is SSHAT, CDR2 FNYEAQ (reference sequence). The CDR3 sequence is CASSLSSGGGSSTDTQYF. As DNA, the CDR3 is TGTGCCAGCAGCTTATCTAGCGGGGGGGGATCTAGCACAGATACGCAGTATTTT. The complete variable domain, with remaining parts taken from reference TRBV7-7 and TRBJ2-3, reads GAGVSQSPRYKVTKRGQDVTLRCDPISSHATLYWYQQALGQGPEFLTYFNYEAQPDKSGLPSDRFSAERPEGSISTLTIQRTEQRDSAMYRCASSLSSGGGSSTDTQYFGPGTRLTVL.

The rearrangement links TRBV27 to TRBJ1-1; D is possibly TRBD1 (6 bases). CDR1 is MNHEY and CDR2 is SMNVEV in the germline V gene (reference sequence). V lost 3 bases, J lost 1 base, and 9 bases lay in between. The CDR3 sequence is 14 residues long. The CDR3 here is CASSLRGPNTEAFF. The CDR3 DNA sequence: TGTGCCAGCAGTTTGCGGGGGCCGAACACTGAAGCTTTCTTT.

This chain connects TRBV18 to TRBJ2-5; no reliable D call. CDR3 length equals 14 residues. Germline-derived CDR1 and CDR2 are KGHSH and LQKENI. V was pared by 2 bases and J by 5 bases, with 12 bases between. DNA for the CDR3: TGTGCCAGCTCACCAGGCCTCGCCGGGGAGACCCAGTACTTC. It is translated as CASSPGLAGETQYF.

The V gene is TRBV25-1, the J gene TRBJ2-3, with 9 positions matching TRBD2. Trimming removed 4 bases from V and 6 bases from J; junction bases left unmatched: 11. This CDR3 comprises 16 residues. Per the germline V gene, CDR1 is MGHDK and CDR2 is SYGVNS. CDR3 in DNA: TGTGCCAGCAGTGGGTTTGGCGGGGGGGCTGATGATACGCAGTATTTT. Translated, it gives CASSGFGGGADDTQYF.

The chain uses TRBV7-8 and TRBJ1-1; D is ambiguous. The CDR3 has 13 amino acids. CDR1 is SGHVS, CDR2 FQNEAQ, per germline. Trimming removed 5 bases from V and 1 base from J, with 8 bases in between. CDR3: CASSPEGNTEAFF. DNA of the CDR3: TGTGCCAGCAGCCCCGAGGGGAACACTGAAGCTTTCTTT. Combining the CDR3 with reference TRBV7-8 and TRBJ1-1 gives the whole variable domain GAGVSQSPRYKVAKRGQDVALRCDPISGHVSLFWYQQALGQGPEFLTYFQNEAQLDKSGLPSDRFFAERPEGSVSTLKIQRTQQEDSAVYLCASSPEGNTEAFFGQGTRLTVV.

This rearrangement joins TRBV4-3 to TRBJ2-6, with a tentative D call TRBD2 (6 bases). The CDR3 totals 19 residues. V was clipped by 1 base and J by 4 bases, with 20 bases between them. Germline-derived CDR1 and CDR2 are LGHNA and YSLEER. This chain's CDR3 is CASSQVPDRPAGGANVLTF. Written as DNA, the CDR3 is TGCGCCAGCAGCCAAGTTCCGGACCGTCCAGCGGGCGGGGCCAACGTCCTGACTTTC.

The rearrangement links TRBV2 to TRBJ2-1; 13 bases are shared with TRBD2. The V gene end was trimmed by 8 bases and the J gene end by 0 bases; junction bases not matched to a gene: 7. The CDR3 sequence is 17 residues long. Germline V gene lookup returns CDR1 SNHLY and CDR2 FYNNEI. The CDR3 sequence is CASQTSGGISSYNEQFF. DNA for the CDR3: TGTGCCAGCCAGACTAGCGGGGGGATCAGCTCCTACAATGAGCAGTTCTTC.

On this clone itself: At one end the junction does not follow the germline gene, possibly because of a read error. The CDR3 sequence is CASSLAPGTPRF. CDR3 coding DNA: TGTGCCAGCAGCTTAGCTCCCGGGACACCACGCTTC. V usage is TRBV11-1 and J usage is TRBJ2-7; maybe TRBD1 (6 bases). This CDR3 has 12 amino acids. Germline V CDR1 and CDR2: SGHAT, FQDESV (reference sequence).

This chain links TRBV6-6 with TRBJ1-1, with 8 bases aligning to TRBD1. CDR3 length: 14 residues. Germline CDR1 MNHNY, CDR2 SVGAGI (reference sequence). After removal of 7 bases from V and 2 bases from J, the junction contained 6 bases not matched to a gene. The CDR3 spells CASIARGRNTEAFF. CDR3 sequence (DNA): TGTGCCAGCATTGCCAGGGGGCGTAACACTGAAGCTTTCTTT.

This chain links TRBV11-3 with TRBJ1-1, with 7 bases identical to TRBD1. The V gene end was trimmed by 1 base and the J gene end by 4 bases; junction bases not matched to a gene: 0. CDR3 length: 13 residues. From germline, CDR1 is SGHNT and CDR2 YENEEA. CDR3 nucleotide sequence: TGTGCCAGCAGCTTAGGACAGGGCACTGAAGCTTTCTTT. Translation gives CASSLGQGTEAFF.

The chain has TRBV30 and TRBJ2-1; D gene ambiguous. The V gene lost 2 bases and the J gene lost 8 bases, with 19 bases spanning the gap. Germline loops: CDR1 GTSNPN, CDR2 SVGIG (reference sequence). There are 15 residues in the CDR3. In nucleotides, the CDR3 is TGTGCCTGGAGTCAAGGAGATTCTCCCACCGATGAGCAGTTCTTC. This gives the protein CAWSQGDSPTDEQFF.

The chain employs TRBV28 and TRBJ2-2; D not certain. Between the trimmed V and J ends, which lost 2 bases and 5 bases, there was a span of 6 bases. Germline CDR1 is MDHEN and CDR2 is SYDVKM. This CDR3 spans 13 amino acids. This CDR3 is CASSLGPTGELFF. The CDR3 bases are TGTGCCAGCAGTTTAGGGCCGACCGGGGAGCTGTTTTTT. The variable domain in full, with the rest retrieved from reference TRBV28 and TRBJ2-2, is DVKVTQSSRYLVKRTGEKVFLECVQDMDHENMFWYRQDPGLGLRLIYFSYDVKMKEKGDIPEGYSVSREKKERFSLILESASTNQTSMYLCASSLGPTGELFFGEGSRLTVL.